One T cell receptor (beta chain) is described in this entry. Compared with germline, one end of the junction differs, possibly owing to a read error. CDR1 MNHNS and CDR2 SASEGT come from the germline V gene. CDR3 length equals 13 residues. The data stem from a study of blood T cell repertoires in COVID-19. The overall study: The origin of the acute and convalescent COVID-19 samples was the United States, Italy and Spain. PBMCs, B-cell-depleted T cells, or T cells were the source of the cDNA or gDNA that made up the material.

As handled by the study authors: Nucleated cell number was recorded as an estimate derived from reference gene primer amplification. Profiling relied on immunoSEQ multiplex PCR, and the TCRdb table lists in-frame clones only, not all of them. The DNA gave D and trimming, while V, J and clone size come from that table. Of about 190,000 clones listed, about 77% are singletons. This TCR derives from a woman at least 80 years old with active or convalescent COVID-19. V is TRBV6-1 and J is TRBJ1-1; unclear D gene. The source material was peripheral blood. CDR3 loop: CASREGWRAEAFF. The CDR3 nucleotides are TGTGCCAGCAGGGAAGGATGGAGGGCTGAAGCTTTCTTT.